The 9 T cell receptor beta chains below all came from one sample that was sequenced in a study of shared clonotypes between healthy human individuals. Generated by immunoSEQ multiplex PCR, the TCRdb table keeps only in-frame clones and is missing some. There are approximately 940,000 clones in the sample; 76% occur only once, and about 1.5% lies in the top ten. Source material: memory CD4+ T cells sorted from blood. Specified subset: CD45RA-negative fraction. The receptor set was obtained from a man younger than 30 in good health.

The chain couples TRBV6-5 to TRBJ1-1, with unresolved D. Germline CDR1 and CDR2: MNHEY and SVGAGI. This CDR3 is 12 amino acids long. Trimming removed 0 bases at V and 11 bases at J, with 10 bases between. In nucleotides, the CDR3 is TGTGCCAGCAGTTACTCGAGTGGGTTTGCTTTCTTT. Protein: CASSYSSGFAFF.

The rearrangement joins TRBV2 to TRBJ2-3; TRBD2 aligns across 14 bases. Germline-derived CDR1 and CDR2 are SNHLY and FYNNEI. After removal of 6 bases from V and 6 bases from J, the junction contained 8 bases not matched to a gene. The CDR3 runs to 16 residues. The CDR3 sequence: CASRKGLAGVGDTQYF. CDR3 nucleotide sequence: TGTGCCAGCAGGAAGGGACTAGCGGGAGTCGGGGATACGCAGTATTTT.

V usage is TRBV5-1 and J usage is TRBJ2-2; D remains ambiguous. Germline loops: CDR1 SGHRS, CDR2 YFSETQ. This CDR3 contains 13 residues. Trimming left V 2 bases short and J 7 bases short, with 9 bases between. CDR3 protein: CASSFDGVGELFF. The CDR3 DNA follows: TGCGCCAGCAGCTTCGATGGGGTCGGGGAGCTGTTTTTT.

As DNA, the CDR3 is TGTGCCAGCTCATCGACAGGGGGAGCCTCCTACGAGCAGTACTTC. It is translated as CASSSTGGASYEQYF. The chain carries TRBV18 and TRBJ2-7; TRBD1 agrees at 9 bases. J gave up 0 bases and V 5 bases, and 5 bases lay outside the gene matches. There are 15 residues in the CDR3. Per germline, CDR1 KGHSH and CDR2 LQKENI.

The chain joins TRBV5-1 to TRBJ2-2; TRBD2 agrees at 9 bases. In germline, CDR1 is SGHRS, CDR2 YFSETQ. The CDR3 has 15 residues. The J segment lost 7 bases and the V segment lost 1 base, leaving 5 bases of the junction unmatched. CDR3 protein: CASSLWGTSIGELFF. CDR3 bases: TGCGCCAGCAGCTTGTGGGGGACTAGCATCGGGGAGCTGTTTTTT.

This chain uses TRBV5-8 with TRBJ2-5; 8 nucleotides agree with TRBD2. The CDR3 contains 15 residues. The germline CDR1 and CDR2 sequences are SGHTS and YDEGEE. The J segment lost 5 bases and the V segment lost 1 base, leaving 7 bases of the junction unmatched. CDR3 protein: CASSLYSGSVETQYF. The CDR3 DNA reads TGTGCCAGCAGCTTGTACAGCGGGAGCGTGGAGACCCAGTACTTC.

This clone has at least ten counts. The chain employs TRBV7-9 and TRBJ1-4; 8 bases align to TRBD1. V was pared by 1 base and J by 2 bases, with 9 bases of the junction left unmatched. CDR3 size: 18 residues. The germline V gene encodes CDR1 SEHNR and CDR2 FQNEAQ (reference sequence). CDR3 coding DNA: TGTGCCAGCAGCTTAGGATCGGCAGGGGGCTCCACTAATGAAAAACTGTTTTTT. It encodes CASSLGSAGGSTNEKLFF.

On this clone itself: The germline gene is not matched at one end of the junction; a read error may be the cause. V usage is TRBV7-8 and J usage is TRBJ1-5; the D gene is possibly TRBD1 (5 bases). The CDR3 covers 17 residues. CDR1 and CDR2 (germline): SGHVS, FQNEAQ. Written as DNA, the CDR3 is TGTGCCAGCAGTTTAGCCCACGGAGGGACTAGCAATCAGCCCCAGCATTTT. Amino acids: CASSLAHGGTSNQPQHF.

The chain employs TRBV5-1 and TRBJ2-7; D not resolved. V gave up 5 bases and J gave up 3 bases, with 15 bases separating them. Germline loops: CDR1 SGHRS, CDR2 YFSETQ. This CDR3 region has 14 residues. The CDR3 loop reads CASRIGSKDYEQYF. The CDR3 DNA reads as TGCGCCAGCAGAATAGGGTCTAAAGACTACGAGCAGTACTTC.